A selection of T cell receptor beta chains follows, all from one sample in a study of blood T cell repertoires in COVID-19. Sequencing was performed with immunoSEQ multiplex PCR; in TCRdb, only in-frame clones are kept and a portion is missing. The sample lists some 70,000 clones; about 80% were seen once. The sequencing input was peripheral blood. The receptors here all came from a man older than 75 with acute or convalescent COVID-19. The CDR3 runs from the conserved cysteine through the conserved F or W. The D gene is left open where the match is weak. Size tells how often a clone was seen (once, few, many) or the class of an expanded clone, and some rows leave it out.

>TRBD2|TRBJ2-3|-|TRBV7-2
CASSLSRGGPDTQYF
TGTGCCAGCAGCTTATCGCGGGGGGGCCCGGATACGCAGTATTTT
>-|TRBJ1-2|-|TRBV7-2
CASSLVGGGGYTF
TGTGCCAGCAGCTTAGTTGGGGGAGGAGGCTACACCTTC
>-|TRBJ2-3|-|TRBV7-3
CASSLTAYPDTQYF
TGTGCCAGCAGCTTAACGGCATATCCAGATACGCAGTATTTT
>TRBD2|TRBJ2-1|-|TRBV7-3
CASSSGLAGANEQFF
TGTGCCAGCAGCTCGGGACTAGCGGGAGCGAATGAGCAGTTCTTC
>TRBD1|TRBJ1-3|-|TRBV7-2
CASSPGTGENTIYF
TGTGCCAGCAGCCCAGGGACAGGGGAAAACACCATATATTTT
>TRBD2|TRBJ2-3|-|TRBV2
CASPPETSGGLDTQYF
TGTGCCAGCCCCCCGGAGACTAGCGGGGGGTTGGATACGCAGTATTTT
>TRBD1|TRBJ1-3|-|TRBV5-4
CASSLQGQLTLSGNTIYF
TGTGCCAGCAGCTTGCAGGGACAGCTAACCCTCTCTGGAAACACCATATATTTT
>-|TRBJ1-5|once|TRBV27
CASSLRSSNQPQHF
TGTGCCAGCAGTTTACGCAGTAGCAATCAGCCCCAGCATTTT
>TRBD1|TRBJ1-3|-|TRBV7-2
CASSLDRGHGNTIYF
TGTGCCAGCAGCTTAGACAGGGGGCATGGAAACACCATATATTTT
>TRBD1|TRBJ2-1|-|TRBV7-2
CASGSGRGSYNEQFF
TGTGCCAGCGGCTCGGGCAGGGGGTCATACAATGAGCAGTTCTTC
>-|TRBJ2-7|-|TRBV7-8
CASSPSEGEPYEQYF
TGTGCCAGCAGCCCTTCGGAGGGCGAACCTTACGAGCAGTACTTC
>-|TRBJ2-4|-|TRBV4-3
CASSQEGRAKNIQYF
TGCGCCAGCAGCCAAGAGGGGAGAGCCAAAAACATTCAGTACTTC
>TRBD2|TRBJ2-1|-|TRBV4-1
CASSQEGTSGGGNEQFF
TGCGCCAGCAGCCAAGAAGGGACTAGCGGGGGGGGTAATGAGCAGTTCTTC
>TRBD1|TRBJ1-6|-|TRBV19
CASNPSGTEDSPLHF
TGTGCCAGTAATCCTTCCGGGACAGAAGATTCACCCCTCCACTTT
>-|TRBJ2-2|-|TRBV7-3
CASSLDVSGELFF
TGTGCCAGCAGCTTAGATGTCAGCGGGGAGCTGTTTTTT
>TRBD2|TRBJ2-5|-|TRBV7-6
CASSFRPLRYIAGVQETQYF
TGTGCCAGCAGCTTCAGACCATTACGATATATAGCGGGAGTCCAAGAGACCCAGTACTTC
>-|TRBJ2-5|-|TRBV14
CASSQDLGETQYF
TGTGCCAGCAGCCAAGACCTCGGGGAGACCCAGTACTTC